The 13 T cell receptor beta chains given below trace back to one sample, sequenced in a study of blood T cells in healthy people across ages. The authors ran a second PCR of roughly 6 to 11 cycles using a sample-barcoded 5' primer and a J-beta primer mix. TCRdb redid the calling of the 5' RACE reads with MiXCR, one entry per CDR3 protein. Among some 860,000 distinct CDR3 sequences listed, roughly three fifths were seen once. Sequenced material: blood. The receptors were sampled from a man aged 35-49 years in good health.

The chain carries TRBV7-2 and TRBJ1-5; D remains ambiguous. The CDR3 length is 13 residues. The V end was cut by 5 bases, the J end by 3 bases, with 8 bases between. Germline assignment: CDR1 SGHTA and CDR2 FQGNSA. The CDR3 loop is CASSQRYNQPQHF. DNA for the CDR3: TGTGCCAGCAGCCAGAGATACAATCAGCCCCAGCATTTT.

The chain carries TRBV2 and TRBJ1-2, with 9 positions matching TRBD1. The J segment lost 4 bases and the V segment lost 5 bases, leaving 8 bases of the junction unmatched. The V gene's germline CDR1 is SNHLY and CDR2 FYNNEI. CDR3 length equals 15 residues. The CDR3 nucleotides read TGTGCCAGCAGTCCCGCCGACAGGGGGGCCTATGGCTACACCTTC. This encodes CASSPADRGAYGYTF.

The chain carries TRBV3-1 and TRBJ2-7; tentatively, D is TRBD2 (6 bases). This CDR3 has 15 residues. Trimming removed 1 base at V and 1 base at J, with 11 bases between. The germline V gene has CDR1 LGHDT and CDR2 YNNKEL (reference sequence). CDR3 nucleotide sequence: TGTGCCAGCAGCCAAGGAGTAGCGGTTTCCTACGAGCAGTACTTC. Residues: CASSQGVAVSYEQYF.

This clonotype was counted a few times. The chain has TRBV7-9 and TRBJ2-7, with 7 bases that match TRBD1. The CDR3 loop spans 16 amino acids. Germline V gene lookup returns CDR1 SEHNR and CDR2 FQNEAQ (reference sequence). Trimming took 3 bases from V and 0 from J; bases not matched to a gene: 8. Here the CDR3 reads CASSFGSRDSSYEQYF. The DNA of the CDR3 is TGTGCCAGCAGCTTCGGAAGCCGGGACAGCTCCTACGAGCAGTACTTC.

This clonotype was recorded a few times. Relative to the germline gene, one junction end is altered; a read error may explain this. J is TRBJ2-7 and V is TRBV28; D call uncertain. The CDR3 totals 12 residues. Germline V CDR1 and CDR2: MDHEN, SYDVKM. The chain's CDR3 is CASTTGAYEQYF. CDR3 sequence (DNA): TGTGCCAGCACCACCGGAGCTTACGAGCAGTACTTT.

A few counts support this clonotype. The chain joins TRBV2 to TRBJ2-1; TRBD2 might be the D (6 bases). Germline V gene lookup returns CDR1 SNHLY and CDR2 FYNNEI. The CDR3 covers 15 residues. Trimming removed 8 bases at V and 4 bases at J, with 18 bases between. Written as DNA, the CDR3 is TGTGCCAGCCTTAGTTGGCTAGCGAAGTACAATGAGCAGTTCTTC. This codes for CASLSWLAKYNEQFF.

V is TRBV2 and J is TRBJ1-5; TRBD1 matches 8 bases. From germline, CDR1 is SNHLY and CDR2 FYNNEI. The length of the CDR3 is 15 residues. With 6 bases clipped from V and 5 bases from J, the junction kept 9 bases outside the gene matches. CDR3 DNA sequence: TGTGCCAGCAGAGCACCAGGGGGCAGGGATCAGCCCCAGCATTTT. Its translation is CASRAPGGRDQPQHF.

This clonotype was counted a few times. The CDR3 loop is CASSSQGGGADTQYF. As DNA, the CDR3 is TGCGCCAGCAGCTCACAGGGAGGTGGTGCAGATACGCAGTATTTT. The chain carries TRBV5-1 and TRBJ2-3; D tentatively reads TRBD1 or TRBD2 (6 bases each). CDR3 length: 15 residues. V lost 3 bases and J 4 bases, leaving 15 bases between the germline ends. The germline V gene has CDR1 SGHRS and CDR2 YFSETQ.

This clonotype was found many times. V usage is TRBV20-1 and J usage is TRBJ2-5; D is unresolved. The V gene's germline CDR1 is DFQATT and CDR2 SNEGSKA (reference sequence). This CDR3 is built from 12 residues. Trimming shortened V by 3 bases and J by 4 bases, and 9 bases separated the two germline ends. In DNA form, the CDR3 reads TGCAGTGCTAGGTCCGGTCCAGAGACCCAGTACTTC. Translated: CSARSGPETQYF.

The V gene is TRBV27, the J gene TRBJ2-1; 9 bases are a match to TRBD2. Germline loops: CDR1 MNHEY, CDR2 SMNVEV (reference sequence). The V segment lost 0 bases and the J segment 6 bases; nucleotides outside the gene matches: 6. This CDR3 spans 16 amino acids. The CDR3 coding sequence is TGTGCCAGCAGTTTATCTTGGCTAGCGGGAACCAATGAGCAGTTCTTC. Protein sequence: CASSLSWLAGTNEQFF.

This clonotype was seen only once. This chain uses TRBV6-5 with TRBJ2-5; 9 bases fit TRBD2. The germline CDR1 and CDR2 sequences are MNHEY and SVGAGI. The CDR3 loop spans 16 amino acids. The junction had 11 bases not matched to a gene; V was cut back by 2 bases and J by 7 bases. Written as DNA, the CDR3 is TGTGCCAGCAGTTACGAGGCGGGGGGGCCGGGAGGGACCCAGTACTTC. Its translation is CASSYEAGGPGGTQYF.

The chain recombines TRBV2 with TRBJ2-3; a possible D gene is TRBD2 (5 bases). This CDR3 is 17 amino acids long. Trimming took off 4 bases at V and 1 base at J, with 18 bases between the two ends. Germline V gene data show CDR1 as SNHLY and CDR2 as FYNNEI. The CDR3 coding sequence is TGTGCCAGCAGTGCCTTCGGTTACGGGAATGGCACAGATACGCAGTATTTT. This codes for CASSAFGYGNGTDTQYF. Full variable domain (outside the CDR3, taken from reference TRBV2 and TRBJ2-3): EPEVTQTPSHQVTQMGQEVILRCVPISNHLYFYWYRQILGQKVEFLVSFYNNEISEKSEIFDDQFSVERPDGSNFTLKIRSTKLEDSAMYFCASSAFGYGNGTDTQYFGPGTRLTVL.

The chain recombines TRBV28 with TRBJ2-4; 8 bases are shared with TRBD2. TRBJ2-7 explains the end of the DNA better; the J call may be wrong. This CDR3 spans 13 amino acids. CDR1 and CDR2 from the germline V gene are MDHEN and SYDVKM. The CDR3 nucleotides read TGTGCCAGCAGATTTAGCGGGAACCACGAGCAGTACTTC. It yields the protein CASRFSGNHEQYF.